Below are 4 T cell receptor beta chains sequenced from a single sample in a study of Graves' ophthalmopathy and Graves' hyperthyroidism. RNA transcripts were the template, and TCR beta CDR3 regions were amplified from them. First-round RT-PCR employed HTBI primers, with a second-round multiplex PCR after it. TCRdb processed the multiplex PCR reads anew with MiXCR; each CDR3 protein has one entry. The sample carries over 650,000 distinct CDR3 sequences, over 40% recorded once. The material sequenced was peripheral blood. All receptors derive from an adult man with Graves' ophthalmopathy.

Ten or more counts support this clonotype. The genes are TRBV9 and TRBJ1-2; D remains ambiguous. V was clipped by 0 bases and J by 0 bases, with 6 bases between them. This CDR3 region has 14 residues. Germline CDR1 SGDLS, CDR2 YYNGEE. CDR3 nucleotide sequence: TGTGCCAGCAGCGTAGACCGAGCTAACTATGGCTACACCTTC. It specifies CASSVDRANYGYTF.

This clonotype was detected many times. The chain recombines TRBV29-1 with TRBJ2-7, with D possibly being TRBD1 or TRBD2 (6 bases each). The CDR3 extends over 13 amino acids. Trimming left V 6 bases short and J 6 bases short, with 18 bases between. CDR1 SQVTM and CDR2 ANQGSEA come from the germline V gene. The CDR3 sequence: CSVPEGPGAEQYF. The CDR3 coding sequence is TGCAGCGTCCCTGAGGGGCCGGGGGCCGAGCAGTACTTC.

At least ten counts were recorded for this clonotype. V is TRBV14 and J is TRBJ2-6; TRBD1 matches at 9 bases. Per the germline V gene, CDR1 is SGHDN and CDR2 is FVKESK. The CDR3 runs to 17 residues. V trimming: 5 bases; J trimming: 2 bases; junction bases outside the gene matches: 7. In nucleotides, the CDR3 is TGTGCCAGCAGCTCCAGGGACAGGGTTACTGGGGCCAACGTCCTGACTTTC. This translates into CASSSRDRVTGANVLTF.

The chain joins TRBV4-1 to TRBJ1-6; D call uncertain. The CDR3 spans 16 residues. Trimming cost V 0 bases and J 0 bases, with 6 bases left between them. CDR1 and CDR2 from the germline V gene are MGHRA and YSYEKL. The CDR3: CASSQDPSSYNSPLHF. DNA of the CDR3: TGCGCCAGCAGCCAAGACCCGAGCTCCTATAATTCACCCCTCCACTTT.